This T cell receptor beta chain was retrieved from a study of blood T cells in healthy people across ages. Germline loops: CDR1 SQVTM, CDR2 ANQGSEA. V was pared by 4 bases and J by 7 bases, with 5 bases of the junction left unmatched. The CDR3 totals 14 residues. Using a J-beta primer mix together with a sample-barcoded 5' primer, a second PCR was run for about 7 to 12 cycles. TCRdb reprocessed the 5' RACE reads with MiXCR, giving one entry per CDR3 protein. The table records approximately 1,700,000 distinct CDR3 sequences, 35% to 50% of them present only once. The material sequenced was blood. The chain uses TRBV29-1 and TRBJ2-3; 13 positions agree with TRBD2. The TCR originated in a human donor in good health. CDR3 residues: CSVGLAGGSYTQYF. The CDR3 nucleotides are TGCAGCGTTGGACTAGCGGGGGGTTCATATACGCAGTATTTT.